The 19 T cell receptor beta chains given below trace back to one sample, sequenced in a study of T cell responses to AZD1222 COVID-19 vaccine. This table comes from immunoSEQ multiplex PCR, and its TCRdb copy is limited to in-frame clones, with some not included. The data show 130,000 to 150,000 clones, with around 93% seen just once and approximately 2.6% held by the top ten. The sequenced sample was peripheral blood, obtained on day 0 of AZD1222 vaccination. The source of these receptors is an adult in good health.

CDR3 nucleotides: TGTGCCAGCAGCGGGCAGTATAATTCACCCCTCCACTTT. Its protein product is CASSGQYNSPLHF. The chain uses TRBV14 and TRBJ1-6; D is ambiguous. V lost 5 bases and J 4 bases, leaving 6 bases between the germline ends. CDR3 length equals 13 residues. Germline V gene sequence: CDR1 SGHDN, CDR2 FVKESK. Full variable domain (outside the CDR3, taken from reference TRBV14 and TRBJ1-6): EAGVTQFPSHSVIEKGQTVTLRCDPISGHDNLYWYRRVMGKEIKFLLHFVKESKQDESGMPNNRFLAERTGGTYSTLKVQPAELEDSGVYFCASSGQYNSPLHFGNGTRLTVT.

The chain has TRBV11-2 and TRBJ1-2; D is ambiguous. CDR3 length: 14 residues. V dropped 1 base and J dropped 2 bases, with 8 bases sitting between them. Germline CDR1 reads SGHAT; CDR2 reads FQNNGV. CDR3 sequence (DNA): TGTGCCAGCAGCTTAGCGTTCACAAACTATGGCTACACCTTC. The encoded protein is CASSLAFTNYGYTF.

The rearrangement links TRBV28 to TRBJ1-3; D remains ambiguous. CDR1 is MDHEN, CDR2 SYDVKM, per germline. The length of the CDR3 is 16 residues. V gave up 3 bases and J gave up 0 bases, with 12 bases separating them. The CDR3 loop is CASSFLVDPSGNTIYF. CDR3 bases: TGTGCCAGCAGTTTCCTCGTCGACCCCTCTGGAAACACCATATATTTT.

The CDR3 sequence is CASSSPGQARTYEQYF. CDR3 in DNA: TGTGCCAGCAGTTCTCCCGGACAGGCAAGAACCTACGAGCAGTACTTC. This chain links TRBV28 with TRBJ2-7, with TRBD1 matching 7 bases. Trimming took 4 bases from V and 2 from J; bases not matched to a gene: 11. CDR1 and CDR2 from the germline V gene are MDHEN and SYDVKM. This CDR3 has 16 residues.

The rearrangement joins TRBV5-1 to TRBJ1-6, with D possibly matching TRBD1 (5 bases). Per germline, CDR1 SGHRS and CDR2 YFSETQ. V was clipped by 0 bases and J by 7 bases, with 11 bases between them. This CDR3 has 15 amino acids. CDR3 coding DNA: TGCGCCAGCAGCTTGGAGACGGGGGGGAATTCACCCCTCCACTTT. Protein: CASSLETGGNSPLHF.

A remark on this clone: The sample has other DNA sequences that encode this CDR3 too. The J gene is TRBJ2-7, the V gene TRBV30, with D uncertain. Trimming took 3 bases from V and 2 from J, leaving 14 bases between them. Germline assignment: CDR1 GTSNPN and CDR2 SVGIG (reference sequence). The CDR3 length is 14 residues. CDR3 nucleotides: TGTGCCTGGAGCCCCCCGGGTACAGCCTACGAGCAGTACTTC. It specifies CAWSPPGTAYEQYF.

The CDR3 nucleotides read TGTGCCAGCAGCTTAGGGGAAGGGACAGGGTCTGGCTACACCTTC. Amino acids: CASSLGEGTGSGYTF. The chain links TRBV7-9 to TRBJ1-2, with TRBD1 identical over 9 bases. V lost 1 base, J lost 7 bases, and 7 bases stayed unmatched. Germline CDR1 reads SEHNR; CDR2 reads FQNEAQ (reference sequence). This CDR3 has 15 residues.

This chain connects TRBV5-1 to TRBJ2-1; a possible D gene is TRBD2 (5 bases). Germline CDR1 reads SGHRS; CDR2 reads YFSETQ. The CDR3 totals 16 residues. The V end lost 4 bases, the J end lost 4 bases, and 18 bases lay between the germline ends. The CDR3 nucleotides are TGCGCCAGCAGCCCTAGCTCGCAGACTATTTACAATGAGCAGTTCTTC. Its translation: CASSPSSQTIYNEQFF. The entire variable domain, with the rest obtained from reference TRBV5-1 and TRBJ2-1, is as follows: KAGVTQTPRYLIKTRGQQVTLSCSPISGHRSVSWYQQTPGQGLQFLFEYFSETQRNKGNFPGRFSGRQFSNSRSEMNVSTLELGDSALYLCASSPSSQTIYNEQFFGPGTRLTVL.

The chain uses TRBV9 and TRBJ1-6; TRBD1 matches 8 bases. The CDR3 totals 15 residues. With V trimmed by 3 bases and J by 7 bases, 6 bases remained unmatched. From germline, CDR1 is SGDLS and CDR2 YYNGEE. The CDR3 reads CASSDHRQGNSPLHF. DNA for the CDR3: TGTGCCAGCAGCGACCATAGACAGGGGAATTCACCCCTCCACTTT.

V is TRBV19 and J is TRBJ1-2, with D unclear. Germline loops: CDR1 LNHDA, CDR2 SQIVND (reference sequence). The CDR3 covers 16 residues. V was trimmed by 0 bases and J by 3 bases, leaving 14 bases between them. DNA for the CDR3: TGTGCCAGTAGTATAGATCCCCTACTTGAGGACTATGGCTACACCTTC. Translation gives CASSIDPLLEDYGYTF. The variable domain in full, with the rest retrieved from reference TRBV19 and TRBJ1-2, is DGGITQSPKYLFRKEGQNVTLSCEQNLNHDAMYWYRQDPGQGLRLIYYSQIVNDFQKGDIAEGYSVSREKKESFPLTVTSAQKNPTAFYLCASSIDPLLEDYGYTFGSGTRLTVV.

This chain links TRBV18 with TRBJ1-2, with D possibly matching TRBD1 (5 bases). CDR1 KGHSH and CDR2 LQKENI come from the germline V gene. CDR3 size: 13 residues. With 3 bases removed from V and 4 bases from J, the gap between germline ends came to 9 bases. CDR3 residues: CASSPGGSYGYTF. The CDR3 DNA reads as TGTGCCAGCTCACCTGGGGGTTCCTATGGCTACACCTTC.

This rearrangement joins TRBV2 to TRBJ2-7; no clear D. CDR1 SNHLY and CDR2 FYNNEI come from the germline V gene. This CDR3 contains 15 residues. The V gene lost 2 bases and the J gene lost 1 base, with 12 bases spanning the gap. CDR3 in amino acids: CASSEKVSLSYEQYF. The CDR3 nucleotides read TGTGCCAGCAGTGAAAAGGTGAGCTTGTCCTACGAGCAGTACTTC.

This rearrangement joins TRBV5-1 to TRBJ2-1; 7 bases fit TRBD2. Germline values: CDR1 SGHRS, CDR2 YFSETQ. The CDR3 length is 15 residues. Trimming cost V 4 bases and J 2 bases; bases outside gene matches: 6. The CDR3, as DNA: TGCGCCAGCAGCGTACGACTAGCAGCCTACAATGAGCAGTTCTTC. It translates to CASSVRLAAYNEQFF.

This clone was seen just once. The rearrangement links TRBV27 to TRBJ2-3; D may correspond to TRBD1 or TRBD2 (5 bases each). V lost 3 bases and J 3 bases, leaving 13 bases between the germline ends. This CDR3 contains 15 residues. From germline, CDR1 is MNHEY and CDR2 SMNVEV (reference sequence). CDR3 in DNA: TGTGCCAGCAGTTTGGGTCCGGGACCTACAGATACGCAGTATTTT. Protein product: CASSLGPGPTDTQYF.

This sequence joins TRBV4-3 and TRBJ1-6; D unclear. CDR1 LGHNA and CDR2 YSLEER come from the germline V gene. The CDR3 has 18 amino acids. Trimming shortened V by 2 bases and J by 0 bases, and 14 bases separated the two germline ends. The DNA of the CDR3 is TGCGCCAGCAGCCAATCCCCACCACAGAGCTCCTATAATTCACCCCTCCACTTT. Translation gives CASSQSPPQSSYNSPLHF.

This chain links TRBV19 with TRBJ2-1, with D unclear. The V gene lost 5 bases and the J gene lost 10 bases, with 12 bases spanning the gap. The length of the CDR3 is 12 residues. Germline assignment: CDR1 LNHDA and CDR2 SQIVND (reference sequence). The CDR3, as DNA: TGTGCCAGTAGTGTCAGCGCTTTAGAGCAGTTCTTC. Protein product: CASSVSALEQFF.

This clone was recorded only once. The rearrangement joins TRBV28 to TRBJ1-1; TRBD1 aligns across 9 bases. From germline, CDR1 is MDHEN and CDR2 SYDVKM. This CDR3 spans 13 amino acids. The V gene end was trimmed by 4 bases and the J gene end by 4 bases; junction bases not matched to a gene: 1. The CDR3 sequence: CASSSGQGTEAFF. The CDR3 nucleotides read TGTGCCAGCAGTTCGGGACAGGGCACTGAAGCTTTCTTT. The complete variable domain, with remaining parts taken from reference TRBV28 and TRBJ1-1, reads DVKVTQSSRYLVKRTGEKVFLECVQDMDHENMFWYRQDPGLGLRLIYFSYDVKMKEKGDIPEGYSVSREKKERFSLILESASTNQTSMYLCASSSGQGTEAFFGQGTRLTVV.

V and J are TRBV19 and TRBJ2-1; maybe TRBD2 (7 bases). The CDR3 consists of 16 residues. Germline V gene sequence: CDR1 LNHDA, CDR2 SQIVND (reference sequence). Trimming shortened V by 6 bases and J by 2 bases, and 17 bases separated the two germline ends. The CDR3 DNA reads TGTGCCAGTAGCACCACCCTGGGGGGGCCCTACAATGAGCAGTTCTTC. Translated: CASSTTLGGPYNEQFF.

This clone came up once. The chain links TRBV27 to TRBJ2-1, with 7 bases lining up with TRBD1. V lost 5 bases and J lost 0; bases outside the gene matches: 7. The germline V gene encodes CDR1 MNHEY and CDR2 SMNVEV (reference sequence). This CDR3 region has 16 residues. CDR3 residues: CASSTTGESSYNEQFF. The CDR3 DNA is TGTGCCAGCAGTACCACAGGGGAGAGCTCCTACAATGAGCAGTTCTTC.